These 27 T cell receptor beta chains were sequenced from one sample in a study of CD8 T cells in Susac syndrome (dated by TCRdb to the late 2010s). The library was prepared using the immunoSEQ multiplex PCR assay. RNA was extracted with the RNeasy kit and about 0.5 to 1 ug was reverse transcribed using random hexamers. Using fastp trimming at Q25 and MiXCR clonotype assembly, TCRdb reanalyzed the public sequencing data and kept in-frame beta chains. Each record represents a unique CDR3 protein, reported with the most common genes and DNA among its rows. This sample holds 150,000 to 200,000 distinct CDR3 sequences; approximately 93% were observed only once. About 0.088% of the sample lies in the top ten. Sequencing was performed on CD4+ T cells from PBMCs. All receptors come from a human donor with multiple sclerosis.

The genes are TRBV10-3 and TRBJ2-3; 13 positions match TRBD2. The CDR3 has 16 residues. Looked up from germline, CDR1 is ENHRY and CDR2 is SYGVKD. The V and J ends lost 6 bases and 2 bases, in that order; junction bases with no gene match: 5. DNA for the CDR3: TGTGCCATCAGACCTACTAGCGGGGGGGCCACAGATACGCAGTATTTT. Translation: CAIRPTSGGATDTQYF.

The rearrangement joins TRBV6-2 or TRBV6-3 to TRBJ2-1, with TRBD2 matching over 7 bases. V was clipped by 4 bases and J by 10 bases; unmatched bases: 10. Germline V gene data show CDR1 as MNHEY and CDR2 as SVGEGT. The CDR3 has 14 residues. CDR3 loop: CASSFRDYSGEQFF. In nucleotides, the CDR3 is TGTGCCAGCAGTTTCCGGGACTACTCGGGGGAGCAGTTCTTC.

The V call is TRBV12-3 or TRBV12-4, the J call TRBJ1-1; weak D call: TRBD1 (6 bases). Trimming took off 6 bases at V and 3 bases at J, with 11 bases between the two ends. This CDR3 region has 13 residues. The CDR3 sequence: CASRRGDYTEAFF. DNA of the CDR3: TGTGCCAGCAGGAGGGGGGATTACACTGAAGCTTTCTTT.

This clonotype showed up just once. The chain has TRBV29-1 and TRBJ1-2, with 11 bases aligning to TRBD1. Per germline, CDR1 SQVTM and CDR2 ANQGSEA. CDR3 length equals 14 residues. V shed 4 bases and J 4 bases; nucleotides not matched to a gene: 5. The CDR3 protein is CSVAEGTGGYGYTF. DNA of the CDR3: TGCAGCGTTGCCGAAGGGACAGGGGGCTATGGCTACACCTTC.

V and J are TRBV9 and TRBJ2-3, with 9 bases identical to TRBD2. The CDR3 spans 14 residues. Germline V gives CDR1 SGDLS, CDR2 YYNGEE. Unmatched junction bases numbered 5, after V lost 5 bases and J lost 4 bases. The CDR3 loop reads CASRRAGGSDTQYF. The CDR3 nucleotides are TGTGCCAGCAGGAGAGCGGGGGGATCAGATACGCAGTATTTT. Together with reference TRBV9 and TRBJ2-3, the CDR3 gives the full variable domain: DSGVTQTPKHLITATGQRVTLRCSPRSGDLSVYWYQQSLDQGLQFLIQYYNGEERAKGNILERFSAQQFPDLHSELNLSSLELGDSALYFCASRRAGGSDTQYFGPGTRLTVL.

This chain connects TRBV20-1 to TRBJ1-2; 10 bases are shared with TRBD1. Germline CDR1 and CDR2: DFQATT and SNEGSKA (reference sequence). V was pared by 6 bases and J by 8 bases, with 3 bases of the junction left unmatched. CDR3 length: 11 amino acids. This CDR3 is CSAGTGDGYTF. The CDR3 bases are TGCAGTGCCGGGACAGGGGACGGCTACACCTTC.

CDR3 protein: CASSESTSRWTEAFF. The CDR3 bases are TGTGCCAGCAGTGAATCGACTTCCAGGTGGACTGAAGCTTTCTTT. The V gene is TRBV25-1, the J gene TRBJ1-1; D unresolved. The V end was cut by 1 base, the J end by 5 bases, with 14 bases between. Germline V lookup: CDR1 MGHDK, CDR2 SYGVNS. The CDR3 runs to 15 residues.

V is TRBV2 and J is TRBJ1-5; D might be TRBD1 (6 bases). The CDR3 runs 14 residues. Germline CDR1 and CDR2: SNHLY and FYNNEI. V gave up 8 bases and J gave up 3 bases, with 14 bases separating them. The CDR3 region is CASAKTGLNQPQHF. The DNA for the CDR3 is TGTGCCAGCGCTAAAACAGGGCTCAATCAGCCCCAGCATTTT.

The chain is built from TRBV24-1 and TRBJ2-5; D unresolved. CDR1 is KGHDR and CDR2 is SFDVKD in the germline V gene. Trimming took off 4 bases at V and 2 bases at J, with 4 bases between the two ends. There are 12 residues in the CDR3. The CDR3 nucleotides read TGTGCCACCAGTGACCCACAAGAGACCCAGTACTTC. Encoded protein: CATSDPQETQYF.

V usage is TRBV12-3 or TRBV12-4 and J usage is TRBJ1-2, with TRBD1 as a possible D gene (5 bases). V was trimmed by 6 bases and J by 7 bases, leaving 15 bases between them. The CDR3 is 13 residues long. This CDR3 is CASSYTGTAGYTF. DNA for the CDR3: TGTGCCAGCAGCTATACCGGGACTGCTGGCTACACCTTC.

In nucleotides, the CDR3 is TGTGCCAGCAGAGTTTCCGGGACATCGAACACTGAAGCTTTCTTT. This sequence encodes CASRVSGTSNTEAFF. The genes are TRBV7-9 and TRBJ1-1; D is possibly TRBD1 (6 bases). CDR1 and CDR2 (germline): SEHNR, FQNEAQ (reference sequence). This CDR3 is built from 15 residues. V shed 6 bases and J shed 1 base, with 15 bases lying between them.

The chain couples TRBV5-4 to TRBJ2-5, with D unclear. Trimming pared 3 bases from V and 0 bases from J, leaving 6 bases between. The germline V gene has CDR1 SGHNT and CDR2 YYREEE (reference sequence). CDR3 size: 13 residues. This CDR3 is CASSSDNQETQYF. The CDR3 nucleotides are TGTGCCAGCAGCTCCGACAACCAAGAGACCCAGTACTTC.

V gene TRBV5-4 combines with J gene TRBJ1-5; TRBD1 matches 7 bases. V shed 3 bases and J 5 bases; nucleotides not matched to a gene: 5. Germline V gene lookup returns CDR1 SGHNT and CDR2 YYREEE (reference sequence). CDR3 length: 14 residues. Written as DNA, the CDR3 is TGTGCCAGCAGCTCAGGGGGGGCACATCAGCCCCAGCATTTT. The encoded protein is CASSSGGAHQPQHF.

CDR3 loop: CASSLDLPGGTEAFF. The DNA for the CDR3 is TGCGCCAGCAGCTTGGATCTCCCAGGGGGCACTGAAGCTTTCTTT. The chain has TRBV5-1 and TRBJ1-1; 7 positions agree with TRBD1. With 0 bases clipped from V and 4 bases from J, the junction kept 6 bases outside the gene matches. Germline CDR1 is SGHRS and CDR2 is YFSETQ. The CDR3 has 15 amino acids. Supplemented by reference TRBV5-1 and TRBJ1-1, the full variable domain reads KAGVTQTPRYLIKTRGQQVTLSCSPISGHRSVSWYQQTPGQGLQFLFEYFSETQRNKGNFPGRFSGRQFSNSRSEMNVSTLELGDSALYLCASSLDLPGGTEAFFGQGTRLTVV.

The chain couples TRBV6-1 to TRBJ2-5, with TRBD1 matching 11 bases. CDR3 length: 16 amino acids. The germline V gene has CDR1 MNHNS and CDR2 SASEGT. V lost 3 bases and J lost 5; bases outside the gene matches: 8. The CDR3 nucleotides are TGTGCCAGCAGTGAGTGGACAGGGGGCGATGGGGAGACCCAGTACTTC. The encoded protein is CASSEWTGGDGETQYF.

This clonotype appeared once. This chain uses TRBV6-1 with TRBJ1-2, with D perhaps matching TRBD1 (5 bases). The germline V gene has CDR1 MNHNS and CDR2 SASEGT. The CDR3 covers 13 residues. Between the trimmed V and J ends, which lost 6 bases and 7 bases, there was a span of 15 bases. The DNA for the CDR3 is TGTGCCAGCAGGCCGTCGGGACTTTTTGGCTACACCTTC. Amino acid sequence: CASRPSGLFGYTF.

A single count supports this clonotype. V usage is TRBV15 and J usage is TRBJ1-2; 9 bases are shared with TRBD1. The CDR3 spans 15 residues. The germline V gene has CDR1 LNHNV and CDR2 YYDKDF (reference sequence). Trimming at V came to 6 bases and at J to 0 bases, leaving 5 bases not matched to a gene. This chain's CDR3 is CATSRDRGANYGYTF. The CDR3 DNA sequence: TGTGCCACCAGTCGCGACAGGGGGGCTAACTATGGCTACACCTTC.

V gene TRBV30 combines with J gene TRBJ2-1; D is undetermined. This CDR3 has 13 amino acids. V was shortened by 0 bases and J by 6 bases, with 9 bases between the two germline ends. Germline assignment: CDR1 GTSNPN and CDR2 SVGIG (reference sequence). The DNA for the CDR3 is TGTGCCTGGAGTGTAGGCGGTCTCAATGAGCAGTTCTTC. Protein sequence: CAWSVGGLNEQFF.

The J gene is TRBJ2-6, the V gene TRBV10-3; D gene ambiguous. V gave up 3 bases and J gave up 2 bases, with 8 bases separating them. This CDR3 region has 15 residues. CDR1 is ENHRY and CDR2 is SYGVKD in the germline V gene. The CDR3: CAISDSDTGANVLTF. CDR3 DNA sequence: TGTGCCATCAGTGATTCGGATACTGGGGCCAACGTCCTGACTTTC.

The V gene is TRBV2, the J gene TRBJ2-3; no clear D gene. The germline CDR1 and CDR2 sequences are SNHLY and FYNNEI. The CDR3 contains 13 residues. V gave up 4 bases and J gave up 0 bases, with 5 bases separating them. Here the CDR3 reads CASSVPSTDTQYF. The CDR3 DNA reads as TGTGCCAGCAGTGTCCCCAGCACAGATACGCAGTATTTT.

The chain joins TRBV5-1 to TRBJ2-5, with D maybe TRBD2 (5 bases). Trimming removed 4 bases at V and 7 bases at J, with 14 bases between. This CDR3 has 13 residues. Germline lookup yields CDR1 SGHRS and CDR2 YFSETQ. The CDR3 protein is CASSLTEEGTQYF. CDR3 in DNA: TGCGCCAGCAGCCTGACGGAGGAAGGGACCCAGTACTTC.

The CDR3 DNA is TGTGCCAGCAGCTCTGGACTAGCGGGAGCAGGGGAGCAGTACTTC. Residues: CASSSGLAGAGEQYF. The chain has TRBV7-3 and TRBJ2-7; 13 bases are shared with TRBD2. This CDR3 region has 15 residues. CDR1 and CDR2 (germline): SGHTA, FQGTGA. V shed 4 bases and J 7 bases; nucleotides not matched to a gene: 7.

The chain couples TRBV20-1 to TRBJ1-2; a possible D gene is TRBD1 (5 bases). Trimming left V 7 bases short and J 5 bases short, with 17 bases between. Germline loops: CDR1 DFQATT, CDR2 SNEGSKA (reference sequence). The CDR3 contains 13 residues. The CDR3: CSGGLRERYGYTF. In DNA, the CDR3 is TGCAGTGGGGGACTCAGGGAAAGATATGGCTACACCTTC.

The chain is built from TRBV5-4 and TRBJ2-7, with D hard to call. The germline V gene encodes CDR1 SGHNT and CDR2 YYREEE (reference sequence). Trimming removed 0 bases from V and 5 bases from J, with 12 bases in between. The length of the CDR3 is 14 residues. The chain's CDR3 is CASSLDQPTNEQYF. CDR3 coding DNA: TGTGCCAGCAGCTTGGATCAGCCTACTAACGAGCAGTACTTC.

The CDR3 spells CASSQVYQPQHF. CDR3 in DNA: TGTGCCAGCAGCCAGGTATATCAGCCCCAGCATTTT. V is TRBV28 and J is TRBJ1-5; D unresolved. V was trimmed by 6 bases and J by 5 bases, leaving 8 bases between them. The CDR3 runs to 12 residues. CDR1 and CDR2 (germline): MDHEN, SYDVKM.

The count of this clonotype is one. The chain joins TRBV19 to TRBJ1-2; no clear D. Germline V lookup: CDR1 LNHDA, CDR2 SQIVND (reference sequence). V was shortened by 0 bases and J by 8 bases, with 7 bases between the two germline ends. The CDR3 has 12 amino acids. CDR3 amino acids: CASSIDWGGYTF. The DNA for the CDR3 is TGTGCCAGTAGTATAGATTGGGGAGGCTACACCTTC.

The chain carries TRBV7-8 and TRBJ2-7; 9 positions match TRBD2. The CDR3 is 17 amino acids. V dropped 5 bases and J dropped 3; count of bases not matched to a gene: 14. CDR1 is SGHVS, CDR2 FQNEAQ, per germline. The CDR3 nucleotides read TGTGCCAGCAGCATTAGAAATAGCGGGAGTGGGGTCTACGAGCAGTACTTC. It is translated as CASSIRNSGSGVYEQYF.